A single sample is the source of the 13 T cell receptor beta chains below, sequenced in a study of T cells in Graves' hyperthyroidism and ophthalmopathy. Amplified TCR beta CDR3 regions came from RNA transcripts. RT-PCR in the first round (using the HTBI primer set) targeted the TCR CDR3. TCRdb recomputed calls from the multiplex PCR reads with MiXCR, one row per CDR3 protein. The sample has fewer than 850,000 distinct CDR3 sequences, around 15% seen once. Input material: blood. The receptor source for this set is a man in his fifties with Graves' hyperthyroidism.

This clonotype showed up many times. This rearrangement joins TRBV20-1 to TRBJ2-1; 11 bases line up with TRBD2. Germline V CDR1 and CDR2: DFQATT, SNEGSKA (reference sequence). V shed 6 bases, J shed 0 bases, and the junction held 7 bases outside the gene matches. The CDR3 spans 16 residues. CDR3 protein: CSAFSGRAGSYNEQFF. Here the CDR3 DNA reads TGCAGTGCCTTTAGCGGGAGGGCCGGCTCCTACAATGAGCAGTTCTTC.

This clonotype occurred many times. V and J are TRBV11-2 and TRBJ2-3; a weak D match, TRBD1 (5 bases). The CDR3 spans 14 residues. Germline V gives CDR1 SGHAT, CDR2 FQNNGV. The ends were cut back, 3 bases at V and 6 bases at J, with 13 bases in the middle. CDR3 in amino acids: CASSFKTVWDTQYF. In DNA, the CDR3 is TGTGCCAGCAGCTTTAAGACAGTTTGGGATACGCAGTATTTT.

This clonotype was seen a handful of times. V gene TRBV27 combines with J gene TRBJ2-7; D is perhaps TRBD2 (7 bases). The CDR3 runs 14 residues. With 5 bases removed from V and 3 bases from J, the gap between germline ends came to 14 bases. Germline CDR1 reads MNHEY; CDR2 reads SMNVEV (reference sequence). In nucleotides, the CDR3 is TGTGCCAGCAGTCCGGGGGGCCTGTTCTACGAGCAGTACTTC. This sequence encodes CASSPGGLFYEQYF.

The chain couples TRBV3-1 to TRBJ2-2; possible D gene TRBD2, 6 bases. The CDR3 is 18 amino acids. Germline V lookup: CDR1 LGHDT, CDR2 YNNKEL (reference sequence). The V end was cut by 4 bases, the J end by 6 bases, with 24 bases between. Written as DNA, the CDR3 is TGTGCCAGCAGCCGCTGCGATCTACTATCGGGAGACGCCGGGGAGCTGTTTTTT. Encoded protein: CASSRCDLLSGDAGELFF.

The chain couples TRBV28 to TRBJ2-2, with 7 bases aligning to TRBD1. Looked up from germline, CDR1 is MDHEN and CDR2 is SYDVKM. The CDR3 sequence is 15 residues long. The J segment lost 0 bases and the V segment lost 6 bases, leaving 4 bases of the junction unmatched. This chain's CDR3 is CASSVGTANTGELFF. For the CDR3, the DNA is TGTGCCAGCAGCGTCGGGACAGCGAACACCGGGGAGCTGTTTTTT.

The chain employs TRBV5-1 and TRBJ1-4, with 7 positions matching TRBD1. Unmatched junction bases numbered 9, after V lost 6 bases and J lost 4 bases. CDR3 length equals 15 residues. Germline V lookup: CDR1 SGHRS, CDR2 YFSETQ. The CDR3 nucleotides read TGCGCCAGCACAAGAGGGGGCGTCGGTAATGAAAAACTGTTTTTT. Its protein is CASTRGGVGNEKLFF.

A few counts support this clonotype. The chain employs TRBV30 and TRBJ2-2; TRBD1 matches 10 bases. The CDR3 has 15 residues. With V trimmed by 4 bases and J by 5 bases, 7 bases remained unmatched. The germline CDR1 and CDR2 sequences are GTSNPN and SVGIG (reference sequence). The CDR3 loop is CAWIPGQGYTGELFF. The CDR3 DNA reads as TGTGCCTGGATTCCGGGACAGGGGTATACCGGGGAGCTGTTTTTT.

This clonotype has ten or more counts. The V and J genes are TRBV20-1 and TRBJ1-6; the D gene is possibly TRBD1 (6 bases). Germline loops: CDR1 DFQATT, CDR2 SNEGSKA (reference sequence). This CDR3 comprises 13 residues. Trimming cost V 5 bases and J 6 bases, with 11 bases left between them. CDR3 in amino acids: CSAENRVNSPLHF. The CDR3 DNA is TGCAGTGCTGAGAACAGGGTTAATTCACCCCTCCACTTT.

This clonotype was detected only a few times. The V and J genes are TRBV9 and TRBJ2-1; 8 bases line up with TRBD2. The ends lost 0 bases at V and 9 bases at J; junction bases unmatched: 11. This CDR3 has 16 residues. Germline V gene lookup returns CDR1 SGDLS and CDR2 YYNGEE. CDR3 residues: CASSVGDGRAWGEQFF. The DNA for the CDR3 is TGTGCCAGCAGCGTAGGGGACGGGAGGGCCTGGGGTGAGCAGTTCTTC.

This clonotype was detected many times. The CDR3 DNA reads as TGTGCCAGCTCACCTCTAATTAAACCGGGACAGTGGCCCTACTTC. It encodes CASSPLIKPGQWPYF. This chain connects TRBV18 to TRBJ2-5; TRBD1 aligns across 7 bases. Germline values: CDR1 KGHSH, CDR2 LQKENI. This CDR3 has 15 residues. V was pared by 3 bases and J by 14 bases, with 18 bases of the junction left unmatched.

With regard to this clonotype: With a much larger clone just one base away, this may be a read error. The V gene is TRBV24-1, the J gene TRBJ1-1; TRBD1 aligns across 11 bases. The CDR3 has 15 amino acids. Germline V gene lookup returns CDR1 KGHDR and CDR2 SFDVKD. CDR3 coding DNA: TGTGCCACCGGTGATTCGGGACAGGGGGAGCCTGAAGCTTTCTTT. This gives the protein CATGDSGQGEPEAFF.

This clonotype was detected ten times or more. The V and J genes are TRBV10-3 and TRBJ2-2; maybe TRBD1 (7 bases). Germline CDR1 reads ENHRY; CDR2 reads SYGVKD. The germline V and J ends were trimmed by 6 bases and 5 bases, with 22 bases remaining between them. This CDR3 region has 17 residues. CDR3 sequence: CAIRRDSTSFLTGELFF. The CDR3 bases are TGTGCCATCAGGCGGGACAGTACTAGTTTTTTAACCGGGGAGCTGTTTTTT.

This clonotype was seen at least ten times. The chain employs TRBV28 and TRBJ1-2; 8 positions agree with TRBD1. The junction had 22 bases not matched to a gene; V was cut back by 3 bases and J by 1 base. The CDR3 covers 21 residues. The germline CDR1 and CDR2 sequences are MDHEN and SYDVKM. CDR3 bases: TGTGCCAGCAGTTTCCCCCGATCCATGACAGGGGCCCCCAGCCATAACTATGGCTACACCTTC. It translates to CASSFPRSMTGAPSHNYGYTF.